This T cell receptor (beta chain) came from a study of blood T cell repertoires in COVID-19. Background on the study: Acute and convalescent COVID-19 specimens originated in the United States, Italy and Spain.

Clinical history reported by participants formed the basis on which cohorts were assigned. In the original analysis: For nucleated cells, counts were estimated from reference gene primer amplification. Profiling relied on immunoSEQ multiplex PCR, and the TCRdb table lists in-frame clones only, not all of them. The V and J calls and clone size come from that table; D and trimming were worked out from the DNA. The sample yields 500,000 or so clones, about nine tenths seen once. The sequenced sample was PBMCs or T cells enriched from blood (not recorded which). This TCR came from a woman between 18 and 30 years old who had recovered from COVID-19.

DNA of the CDR3: TGTGCCTGGAGCCGAGACAGGGTGAACACTGAAGCTTTCTTT. Protein sequence: CAWSRDRVNTEAFF. This chain uses TRBV30 with TRBJ1-1; 7 bases fit TRBD1. CDR3 length equals 14 residues. Unmatched junction bases numbered 4, after V lost 3 bases and J lost 0 bases. Germline CDR1 is GTSNPN and CDR2 is SVGIG (reference sequence).